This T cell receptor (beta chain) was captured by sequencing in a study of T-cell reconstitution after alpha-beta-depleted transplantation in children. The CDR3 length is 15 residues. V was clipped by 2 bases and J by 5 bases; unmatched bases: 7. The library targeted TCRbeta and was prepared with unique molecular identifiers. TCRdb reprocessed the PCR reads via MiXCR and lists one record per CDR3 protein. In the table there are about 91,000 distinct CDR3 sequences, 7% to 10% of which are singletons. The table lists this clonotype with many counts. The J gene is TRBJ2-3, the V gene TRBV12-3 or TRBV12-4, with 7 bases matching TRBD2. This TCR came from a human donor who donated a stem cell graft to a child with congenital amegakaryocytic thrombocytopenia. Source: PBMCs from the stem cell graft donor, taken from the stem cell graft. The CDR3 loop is CASSLPPGGEDTQYF. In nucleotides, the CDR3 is TGTGCCAGCAGTTTACCCCCGGGGGGTGAAGATACGCAGTATTTT.